The next 15 T cell receptor beta chains were all read from a single sample in a study of T cells in Graves' hyperthyroidism and ophthalmopathy. RNA transcripts gave rise to amplified TCR beta CDR3 regions. TCR CDR3 underwent first-round RT-PCR with the HTBI primer set. In TCRdb, the multiplex PCR reads were re-called with MiXCR into one record per CDR3 protein. This table holds about 560,000 distinct CDR3 sequences, 16% found once. Sequences were obtained from blood. These receptors were collected from a young woman with Graves' hyperthyroidism.

In this sample, this clonotype turned up many times. The rearrangement joins TRBV2 to TRBJ2-7; D remains unclear. Per the germline V gene, CDR1 is SNHLY and CDR2 is FYNNEI. Trimming left V 5 bases short and J 1 base short, with 0 bases between. This CDR3 has 10 amino acids. The CDR3 reads CASSSYEQYF. The CDR3 DNA reads as TGTGCCAGCAGTTCCTACGAGCAGTACTTC.

The chain carries TRBV4-1 and TRBJ2-3, with 10 bases fitting TRBD2. Germline CDR1 reads MGHRA; CDR2 reads YSYEKL. Trimming at V came to 4 bases and at J to 4 bases, leaving 11 bases not matched to a gene. The CDR3 loop spans 17 amino acids. The CDR3 loop is CASSLRSASGSADTQYF. The CDR3 DNA reads as TGCGCCAGCAGCCTCAGATCTGCTAGCGGGAGCGCAGATACGCAGTATTTT.

This clonotype was detected only once. The rearrangement links TRBV7-9 to TRBJ1-1; no clear D gene. The germline gives CDR1 SEHNR, CDR2 FQNEAQ (reference sequence). V was clipped by 4 bases and J by 0 bases, with 9 bases between them. The CDR3 is made up of 14 amino acids. The CDR3 DNA sequence: TGTGCCAGCAGCTCCCGGGATCTGAACACTGAAGCTTTCTTT. This translates into CASSSRDLNTEAFF. Using reference TRBV7-9 and TRBJ1-1 for the parts outside the CDR3, the full variable domain is DTGVSQNPRHKITKRGQNVTFRCDPISEHNRLYWYRQTLGQGPEFLTYFQNEAQLEKSRLLSDRFSAERPKGSFSTLEIQRTEQGDSAMYLCASSSRDLNTEAFFGQGTRLTVV.

Comment on this clonotype: A clone one base away is much larger, so this may be a read error. CDR3 in DNA: TGTGCCAGCAGTGAAGGAGGGTACGAGCAGTTCTTC. Its protein is CASSEGGYEQFF. V and J are TRBV6-1 and TRBJ2-7, with a tentative D call TRBD2 (5 bases). The J call could be wrong; TRBJ2-1 is a better fit for the DNA end. Germline V gene lookup returns CDR1 MNHNS and CDR2 SASEGT. The CDR3 loop spans 12 amino acids.

This clonotype was counted many times. This sequence joins TRBV12-3 or TRBV12-4 and TRBJ1-5; tentative D call: TRBD1 (6 bases). V shed 6 bases and J shed 1 base, with 10 bases lying between them. The CDR3 has 14 amino acids. The CDR3 DNA sequence: TGTGCCAGCAGCCCAACAGGGAGCAATCAGCCCCAGCATTTT. The encoded protein is CASSPTGSNQPQHF.

This clonotype was seen repeatedly, ten times or more. The chain couples TRBV20-1 to TRBJ2-7; D is perhaps TRBD1 (6 bases). Trimming shortened V by 6 bases and J by 2 bases, and 20 bases separated the two germline ends. Germline V gene lookup returns CDR1 DFQATT and CDR2 SNEGSKA (reference sequence). The CDR3 length is 15 residues. CDR3 sequence: CSAVKADSITYEQYF. The CDR3 DNA reads TGCAGTGCAGTGAAAGCGGACAGTATAACCTACGAGCAGTACTTC.

This clonotype showed up just a few times. The V gene is TRBV28, the J gene TRBJ2-1; 7 bases line up with TRBD2. The CDR3 consists of 13 residues. From germline, CDR1 is MDHEN and CDR2 SYDVKM. The CDR3 DNA follows: TGTGTAGTTTCCGCTAGCGGTTACAATGAGCAGTTCTTC. It translates to CVVSASGYNEQFF.

This clonotype was seen many times. Written as DNA, the CDR3 is TGTGCCAGCAGCTTGGAAAACATCCGACAGGGACAAACTTTCTTT. It codes for CASSLENIRQGQTFF. The chain has TRBV7-2 and TRBJ1-1; 7 bases fit TRBD1. The ends lost 3 bases at V and 12 bases at J; junction bases unmatched: 16. Germline V CDR1 and CDR2: SGHTA, FQGNSA. This CDR3 region has 15 residues.

This clonotype has only a few counts. Germline is not matched at one junction end, which may reflect a read error. The V call is TRBV7-2, the J call TRBJ2-3; 10 bases map to TRBD2. The germline V gene has CDR1 SGHTA and CDR2 FQGNSA. This CDR3 comprises 15 residues. The CDR3 DNA reads as TGTGCCGGCAGCTTCAAAGCGGGGGGGGCAGGTACGCAGTATTTT. Amino acids: CAGSFKAGGAGTQYF.

This clonotype has a handful of counts. The CDR3 DNA follows: TGTGCCAGCAGCAGGGGCTCGGGGGCGAGCGGCTACACCTTC. This codes for CASSRGSGASGYTF. The chain couples TRBV7-9 to TRBJ1-2, with D possibly TRBD1 on 6 matching bases. V lost 5 bases and J lost 8, with 18 bases in between. This CDR3 comprises 14 residues. CDR1 and CDR2 from the germline V gene are SEHNR and FQNEAQ (reference sequence). The full variable domain, completed using reference TRBV7-9 and TRBJ1-2, is DTGVSQNPRHKITKRGQNVTFRCDPISEHNRLYWYRQTLGQGPEFLTYFQNEAQLEKSRLLSDRFSAERPKGSFSTLEIQRTEQGDSAMYLCASSRGSGASGYTFGSGTRLTVV.

A note on this clonotype: A much larger clonotype is one base distant, so this may be a read error. The genes are TRBV20-1 and TRBJ2-5, with a tentative D call TRBD2 (8 bases). This CDR3 has 18 residues. Trimming took 2 bases from V and 5 from J, leaving 27 bases between them. Germline V CDR1 and CDR2: DFQATT, SNEGSKA (reference sequence). Here the CDR3 DNA reads TGCAGTGCTAGATCCCGACAGGGTCGGGAGGGCCTAGGGGAGACCCAGTACTTC. Its protein is CSARSRQGREGLGETQYF.

This clonotype showed up many times. V usage is TRBV6-1 and J usage is TRBJ2-1, with D possibly matching TRBD2 (5 bases). In germline, CDR1 is MNHNS, CDR2 SASEGT. Trimming took off 1 base at V and 8 bases at J, with 12 bases between the two ends. There are 14 residues in the CDR3. Written as DNA, the CDR3 is TGTGCCAGCAGTGAAGGGGGAGATATGGATGAGCAGTTCTTC. It codes for CASSEGGDMDEQFF.

The chain recombines TRBV15 with TRBJ2-2, with D tentatively TRBD1 (6 bases). The germline V gene has CDR1 LNHNV and CDR2 YYDKDF (reference sequence). The CDR3 spans 15 residues. V dropped 4 bases and J dropped 6 bases, with 15 bases sitting between them. The CDR3 region is CATSTGRGVAGELFF. CDR3 in DNA: TGTGCCACCAGCACCGGCAGGGGAGTAGCCGGGGAGCTGTTTTTT. The whole variable domain, remainder taken from reference TRBV15 and TRBJ2-2, is DAMVIQNPRYQVTQFGKPVTLSCSQTLNHNVMYWYQQKSSQAPKLLFHYYDKDFNNEADTPDNFQSRRPNTSFCFLDIRSPGLGDTAMYLCATSTGRGVAGELFFGEGSRLTVL.

This clonotype was observed many times. This chain links TRBV24-1 with TRBJ1-2, with TRBD1 matching 10 bases. Germline V gene lookup returns CDR1 KGHDR and CDR2 SFDVKD. V dropped 4 bases and J dropped 7; count of bases not matched to a gene: 5. The CDR3 is 14 amino acids. This chain's CDR3 is CATSEPGTGVGYTF. CDR3 DNA sequence: TGTGCCACCAGTGAGCCCGGGACAGGGGTTGGCTACACCTTC.

With respect to this clonotype: Relative to the germline gene, one junction end is altered; a read error may explain this. The chain couples TRBV20-1 to TRBJ2-7, with 9 bases matching TRBD1. The germline V gene has CDR1 DFQATT and CDR2 SNEGSKA (reference sequence). The CDR3 extends over 14 amino acids. CDR3 coding DNA: TGCAGTGCTAGTCACGGGACAGGGTACTACGAGCAGTACTTT. Protein sequence: CSASHGTGYYEQYF.